These 24 T cell receptor beta chains came from one sample sequenced in a study of T cells after yellow fever vaccination. TCRdb analysed the 5' RACE reads with MiXCR anew, one entry per CDR3 protein. The sample yields some 300,000 distinct CDR3 sequences, 8.5% to 10% seen once. The input for sequencing was CD4+ T cells sorted from PBMCs, taken 5 days after the yellow fever booster vaccination. The receptor set was obtained from a man aged 18 to 29 who received the YFV17D yellow fever vaccine.

This clonotype has just a few counts. J is TRBJ1-2 and V is TRBV7-8, with no clear D. There are 16 residues in the CDR3. Germline V gene data show CDR1 as SGHVS and CDR2 as FQNEAQ. V lost 5 bases, J lost 2 bases, and 18 bases lay in between. CDR3: CASSPRAQVFNYGYTF. CDR3 coding DNA: TGTGCCAGCAGCCCAAGGGCCCAGGTCTTCAACTATGGCTACACCTTC.

This chain connects TRBV20-1 to TRBJ2-7, with D unresolved. V lost 3 bases and J lost 2, with 11 bases in between. Germline V gene data show CDR1 as DFQATT and CDR2 as SNEGSKA (reference sequence). The CDR3 has 13 amino acids. For the CDR3, the DNA is TGCAGTGCTAGCCAGGACGTCCCCTACGAGCAGTACTTC. Encoded protein: CSASQDVPYEQYF.

This clonotype was found many times. The V gene is TRBV25-1, the J gene TRBJ2-7, with TRBD1 identical over 9 bases. The V and J ends lost 6 bases and 2 bases, in that order; junction bases with no gene match: 2. The CDR3 contains 13 residues. Germline loops: CDR1 MGHDK, CDR2 SYGVNS. CDR3 sequence reads: CASRRQGAYEQYF. The CDR3 nucleotides read TGTGCCAGCAGACGACAGGGGGCCTACGAGCAGTACTTC.

Many counts were recorded for this clonotype. The chain has TRBV4-2 and TRBJ1-4; D gene ambiguous. With 0 bases removed from V and 5 bases from J, the gap between germline ends came to 13 bases. This CDR3 comprises 16 residues. The germline CDR1 and CDR2 sequences are LGHNA and YNFKEQ. The DNA for the CDR3 is TGTGCCAGCAGCCAAGACAACCGGGCGGGGAATGAAAAACTGTTTTTT. Protein: CASSQDNRAGNEKLFF.

This clonotype was detected a few times. CDR3 region: CASSSGGPMNTQYF. CDR3 DNA sequence: TGCGCCAGCAGTTCGGGGGGGCCTATGAATACGCAGTATTTT. The chain carries TRBV10-1 and TRBJ2-3, with TRBD2 matching 8 bases. The CDR3 length is 14 residues. Germline CDR1 reads WNHNN; CDR2 reads SYGVQD (reference sequence). J was trimmed by 7 bases and V by 5 bases; bases with no gene match: 8.

This clonotype was seen at least ten times. V is TRBV6-5 and J is TRBJ2-7; TRBD1 might be the D (5 bases). The CDR3 runs to 11 residues. CDR1 MNHEY and CDR2 SVGAGI come from the germline V gene. The V end lost 5 bases, the J end lost 5 bases, and 7 bases lay between the germline ends. CDR3 sequence: CASSQGNEQYF. CDR3 in DNA: TGTGCCAGCAGTCAGGGCAACGAGCAGTACTTC.

V is TRBV11-1 and J is TRBJ1-1; no clear D gene. The germline gives CDR1 SGHAT, CDR2 FQDESV (reference sequence). V gave up 5 bases and J gave up 1 base, with 11 bases separating them. The CDR3 is 14 residues long. CDR3 amino acids: CASSQRSGNTEAFF. In DNA form, the CDR3 reads TGTGCCAGCAGCCAGCGGTCAGGGAACACTGAAGCTTTCTTT.

The CDR3 spells CASSYQLGSEQFF. The CDR3 DNA follows: TGTGCCAGCAGTTACCAGCTAGGATCTGAGCAGTTCTTC. The rearrangement uses TRBV6-6 and TRBJ2-1; D gene unclear. Trimming stripped 2 bases from V and 9 bases from J, with 11 bases between. CDR1 and CDR2 from the germline V gene are MNHNY and SVGAGI (reference sequence). The CDR3 consists of 13 residues.

This clonotype was seen a handful of times. This chain joins TRBV20-1 and TRBJ2-1; 8 positions match TRBD2. This CDR3 comprises 16 residues. Per the germline V gene, CDR1 is DFQATT and CDR2 is SNEGSKA (reference sequence). Trimming at V came to 1 base and at J to 1 base, leaving 6 bases not matched to a gene. For the CDR3, the DNA is TGCAGTGCTAGAGCCCGAGCGGGGGCTTCCTACAATGAGCAGTTCTTC. Translated: CSARARAGASYNEQFF.

This clonotype was detected only a few times. The chain couples TRBV9 to TRBJ2-3, with 11 bases identical to TRBD2. Germline CDR1 reads SGDLS; CDR2 reads YYNGEE. The length of the CDR3 is 16 residues. Unmatched junction bases numbered 6, after V lost 4 bases and J lost 2 bases. CDR3 in amino acids: CASSPLAGADTDTQYF. The CDR3 coding sequence is TGTGCCAGCAGCCCACTAGCGGGGGCCGACACAGATACGCAGTATTTT.

The sample holds one count of this clonotype. This chain links TRBV5-5 with TRBJ2-3; tentatively, D is TRBD1 (6 bases). With 3 bases removed from V and 1 base from J, the gap between germline ends came to 12 bases. Germline CDR1 is SGHKS and CDR2 is YYEKEE (reference sequence). The CDR3 runs to 15 residues. The CDR3, as DNA: TGTGCCAGCAGCTCTTACAGGGCGGGCACAGATACGCAGTATTTT. Amino acid sequence: CASSSYRAGTDTQYF.

The chain carries TRBV5-1 and TRBJ1-2, with D perhaps matching TRBD1 (5 bases). The germline V gene encodes CDR1 SGHRS and CDR2 YFSETQ. Deletions cut 0 bases from V and 3 bases from J, with 9 bases between. The CDR3 contains 14 residues. The DNA of the CDR3 is TGCGCCAGCAGCTTGGGGGACGGCTACTATGGCTACACCTTC. Amino acid sequence: CASSLGDGYYGYTF.

J is TRBJ1-2 and V is TRBV29-1; perhaps TRBD1 as D (5 bases). Germline V gene lookup returns CDR1 SQVTM and CDR2 ANQGSEA. This CDR3 contains 13 residues. The ends were cut back, 7 bases at V and 2 bases at J, with 14 bases in the middle. The CDR3 here is CSAGPGLNYGYTF. The DNA for the CDR3 is TGCAGCGCCGGTCCAGGGCTAAACTATGGCTACACCTTC.

This clonotype was seen many times. The gene calls are TRBV7-2 and TRBJ2-5, with D unclear. CDR1 SGHTA and CDR2 FQGNSA come from the germline V gene. V shed 2 bases and J shed 3 bases, with 10 bases lying between them. There are 14 residues in the CDR3. CDR3 residues: CASSLNGRKETQYF. CDR3 in DNA: TGTGCCAGCAGCTTAAACGGACGGAAAGAGACCCAGTACTTC.

In this sample, this clonotype turned up a few times. The genes are TRBV28 and TRBJ2-4; D not resolved. The germline V and J ends were trimmed by 1 base and 10 bases, with 8 bases remaining between them. The CDR3 is 12 residues long. CDR1 and CDR2 (germline): MDHEN, SYDVKM. CDR3 region: CASSLFGKIQYF. The CDR3 DNA sequence: TGTGCCAGCAGTTTATTCGGAAAAATTCAGTACTTC.

This chain links TRBV5-5 with TRBJ2-1; 11 positions agree with TRBD2. CDR1 and CDR2 from the germline V gene are SGHKS and YYEKEE (reference sequence). Trimming removed 0 bases from V and 8 bases from J; junction bases left unmatched: 4. The CDR3 has 15 residues. The chain's CDR3 is CASSLGLAGLDEQFF. The DNA for the CDR3 is TGTGCCAGCAGCTTGGGACTAGCGGGGCTGGATGAGCAGTTCTTC.

On this clonotype: A much larger clonotype is one base distant, so this may be a read error. This chain uses TRBV4-2 with TRBJ2-1; D not certain. CDR1 and CDR2 from the germline V gene are LGHNA and YNFKEQ. The V end was cut by 5 bases, the J end by 8 bases, with 7 bases between. The CDR3 is made up of 11 amino acids. The CDR3 bases are TGTGCCAGCAGCTCCCGGGATGAGCAGTTCTTC. This translates into CASSSRDEQFF.

This clonotype was counted at least ten times. The V call is TRBV4-3, the J call TRBJ1-3, with D maybe TRBD1 (6 bases). Germline V gene sequence: CDR1 LGHNA, CDR2 YSLEER. Trimming shortened V by 0 bases and J by 2 bases, and 11 bases separated the two germline ends. The CDR3 has 16 residues. CDR3 amino acids: CASSQDLQGTGNTIYF. CDR3 bases: TGCGCCAGCAGCCAAGACTTACAGGGAACTGGAAACACCATATATTTT.

The chain carries TRBV12-3 or TRBV12-4 and TRBJ2-7, with D perhaps TRBD1 or TRBD2 (5 bases each). The V and J ends lost 5 bases and 9 bases respectively, with 17 bases between them. The CDR3 contains 13 residues. The CDR3 DNA is TGTGCCAGCAGTGCCGGATCATTTGGGGGGCAGTACGTC. Its translation is CASSAGSFGGQYV.

This clonotype was recorded a few times. The rearrangement links TRBV20-1 to TRBJ1-5; TRBD1 matches 9 bases. The germline V gene has CDR1 DFQATT and CDR2 SNEGSKA (reference sequence). This CDR3 contains 19 residues. V trimming: 1 base; J trimming: 2 bases; junction bases outside the gene matches: 15. CDR3 residues: CSARAHRGREGRGNQPQHF. The CDR3 DNA reads TGCAGTGCTAGAGCCCACAGGGGGCGTGAAGGGAGAGGCAATCAGCCCCAGCATTTT.

This clonotype showed up just a few times. Here the CDR3 reads CAISYNTGELFF. For the CDR3, the DNA is TGTGCCATCAGCTATAACACCGGGGAGCTGTTTTTT. The chain couples TRBV10-3 to TRBJ2-2; D not certain. The CDR3 sequence is 12 residues long. V was cut by 6 bases and J by 2 bases, with 4 bases left in between. Germline lookup yields CDR1 ENHRY and CDR2 SYGVKD.

This clonotype was seen a handful of times. In DNA, the CDR3 is TGTGCCAGCAGTTACGAGGGCCTGGGGTCTGGAAACACCATATATTTT. This codes for CASSYEGLGSGNTIYF. V usage is TRBV6-5 and J usage is TRBJ1-3; D is unclear. Between the trimmed V and J ends, which lost 2 bases and 1 base, there was a span of 12 bases. The CDR3 sequence is 16 residues long. The germline CDR1 and CDR2 sequences are MNHEY and SVGAGI.

This clonotype was detected a few times. An end of the junction differs from the germline gene, which may be a read error. The V gene is TRBV15, the J gene TRBJ2-3; 8 bases map to TRBD1. Germline assignment: CDR1 LNHNV and CDR2 YYDKDF (reference sequence). The CDR3 runs to 15 residues. CDR3 DNA sequence: TGTGCCACCAGCAGATCGCAGACAGGGGCGACTGCGCAGTGTTTT. It is translated as CATSRSQTGATAQCF.

This sequence joins TRBV9 and TRBJ2-3; the D is unclear. CDR3 length: 13 amino acids. The V end was cut by 3 bases, the J end by 2 bases, with 7 bases between. Per the germline V gene, CDR1 is SGDLS and CDR2 is YYNGEE. The CDR3 bases are TGTGCCAGCAGCGCTCTCAACACAGATACGCAGTATTTT. Protein sequence: CASSALNTDTQYF.